The T cell receptor (beta chain) under discussion was sequenced for a study of control samples from healthy donors and cancer patients. The data were produced by immunoSEQ multiplex PCR, yet TCRdb's version contains in-frame clones alone and is incomplete. The repertoire holds about 86,000 clones, approximately 93% seen once, with 1.5% in the top ten. The junction had 6 bases not matched to a gene; V was cut back by 5 bases and J by 7 bases. CDR1 and CDR2 from the germline V gene are SGHDT and YYEEEE. The CDR3 loop spans 13 amino acids. The TCR was taken from a woman aged 25-40 years in good health. The sample was blood. V and J are TRBV5-6 and TRBJ1-2, with 9 bases fitting TRBD1. The chain's CDR3 is CASSPQGARGYTF. The CDR3 DNA reads TGTGCCAGCAGTCCACAGGGGGCGCGTGGCTACACCTTC.